Detailed here is one T cell receptor beta chain. As yet, its antigen is unknown. V lost 4 bases, J lost 5 bases, and 15 bases lay in between. The CDR3 spans 15 residues. CDR1 and CDR2 from the germline V gene are MNHNS and SASEGT. These data are taken from a study of blood T cells in healthy people across ages. Study findings and constraints: TCR beta diversity was tightly associated with the proportion of naive T cells. Total diversity from one million sequenced T cells was likely underestimated. Naive CD4+ cells and diversity were both higher in long-lived donors than in aged donors.

Primed by a sample-barcoded 5' primer and a J-beta primer mix, a second PCR proceeded for roughly 7 to 11 cycles. TCRdb ran MiXCR on the 5' RACE reads and lists one entry per CDR3 protein. The sample carries fewer than 2 million distinct CDR3 sequences, 39% recorded once. Sequences were obtained from blood. The genes are TRBV6-1 and TRBJ2-1; D might be TRBD1 (7 bases). This receptor was identified in a human donor in good health. The CDR3 DNA follows: TGTGCCAGCAGTGGACAGGGAGGATGGGACAATGAGCAGTTCTTC. It yields the protein CASSGQGGWDNEQFF.